The next 24 T cell receptor beta chains were all read from a single sample in a study of shared clonotypes between healthy human individuals. Data came from immunoSEQ multiplex PCR; TCRdb stores just in-frame clones and leaves some out. The sample includes millions of clones, about 93% of them seen just once. As defined, naive CD8 cells were CD45RO-negative and positively selected for CCR7, with terminally differentiated effector memory CD45RA+ cells excluded. The sample taken for sequencing was naive CD8+ T cells from PBMCs. These receptors came from a man between 18 and 29 years old in good health. Some clones in this sample may be carry-over from other donors' samples.

The chain combines TRBV28 with TRBJ2-7, with 10 bases identical to TRBD1. CDR1 and CDR2 (germline): MDHEN, SYDVKM. Trimming cost V 4 bases and J 4 bases; bases outside gene matches: 13. This CDR3 contains 17 residues. As DNA, the CDR3 is TGTGCCAGCAGTTCCTTACGAGGGGACAGGGGCACGTACGAGCAGTACTTC. It encodes CASSSLRGDRGTYEQYF.

This chain links TRBV7-9 with TRBJ1-2, with unresolved D. There are 14 residues in the CDR3. Germline V lookup: CDR1 SEHNR, CDR2 FQNEAQ (reference sequence). V shed 4 bases and J shed 1 base, with 10 bases lying between them. The chain's CDR3 is CASSSGEYNYGYTF. CDR3 nucleotides: TGTGCCAGCAGCTCTGGAGAGTATAACTATGGCTACACCTTC.

The chain recombines TRBV27 with TRBJ2-6; D unresolved. The V gene's germline CDR1 is MNHEY and CDR2 SMNVEV (reference sequence). V was trimmed by 5 bases and J by 0 bases, leaving 8 bases between them. The CDR3 length is 15 residues. The CDR3 nucleotides are TGTGCCAGCAGTATGGCCCTCTCTGGGGCCAACGTCCTGACTTTC. Its protein is CASSMALSGANVLTF.

V is TRBV5-5 and J is TRBJ2-7; D may be TRBD2 (6 bases). V was clipped by 3 bases and J by 4 bases, with 14 bases between them. The germline CDR1 and CDR2 sequences are SGHKS and YYEKEE (reference sequence). There are 14 residues in the CDR3. The CDR3 spells CASSWGLELYEQYF. CDR3 nucleotides: TGTGCCAGCAGCTGGGGACTGGAGTTATACGAGCAGTACTTC.

The V and J genes are TRBV10-3 and TRBJ1-1; unclear D gene. Germline V CDR1 and CDR2: ENHRY, SYGVKD. V lost 0 bases to trimming and J lost 13 bases, with 15 bases between them. This CDR3 spans 13 amino acids. The CDR3 DNA reads TGTGCCATCAGTGAGTCGCAGGAGGTTAGGGATTTCTTT. It yields the protein CAISESQEVRDFF.

The chain links TRBV9 to TRBJ2-2; 7 bases fit TRBD2. Germline-derived CDR1 and CDR2 are SGDLS and YYNGEE. The CDR3 is 15 amino acids. V dropped 3 bases and J dropped 2; count of bases not matched to a gene: 4. The CDR3 protein is CASSEGLPNTGELFF. The CDR3 DNA reads TGTGCCAGCAGCGAGGGACTACCAAACACCGGGGAGCTGTTTTTT.

This chain links TRBV2 with TRBJ2-7, with D perhaps given as TRBD1 or TRBD2 (7 bases each). V was pared by 10 bases and J by 5 bases, with 18 bases between. The CDR3 totals 13 residues. Germline CDR1 reads SNHLY; CDR2 reads FYNNEI. CDR3 protein: CATGRGLRNEQYF. The CDR3 DNA is TGTGCCACAGGGAGGGGGCTTAGGAACGAGCAGTACTTC.

The chain carries TRBV7-9 and TRBJ2-1; D is unresolved. CDR3 length: 16 residues. V lost 1 base to trimming and J lost 6 bases, with 16 bases between them. Germline values: CDR1 SEHNR, CDR2 FQNEAQ (reference sequence). CDR3 sequence reads: CASSLELGSQGNEQFF. The CDR3 region has the DNA TGTGCCAGCAGCTTAGAGTTGGGATCGCAAGGCAATGAGCAGTTCTTC.

This clone appeared a single time. The chain recombines TRBV5-1 with TRBJ1-2; maybe TRBD1 (6 bases). V was trimmed by 4 bases and J by 0 bases, leaving 16 bases between them. The CDR3 spans 16 residues. Germline V CDR1 and CDR2: SGHRS, YFSETQ. The CDR3 sequence is CASSPPGQSANYGYTF. CDR3 bases: TGCGCCAGCAGCCCCCCAGGACAGTCAGCTAACTATGGCTACACCTTC.

Details on this clone: Other DNA sequences in this sample translate to the same CDR3. CDR3 in amino acids: CASSVGGLDYGYTF. CDR3 bases: TGTGCCAGCAGCGTAGGGGGTCTGGACTATGGCTACACCTTC. The chain has TRBV9 and TRBJ1-2; unclear D gene. The V gene's germline CDR1 is SGDLS and CDR2 YYNGEE. This CDR3 is 14 amino acids long. With 0 bases removed from V and 3 bases from J, the gap between germline ends came to 9 bases.

In regard to this clone: An end of the junction does not agree with germline; a read error may underlie this. The chain has TRBV19 and TRBJ2-5; the D gene is possibly TRBD2 (5 bases). CDR1 and CDR2 (germline): LNHDA, SQIVND (reference sequence). This CDR3 region has 15 residues. Written as DNA, the CDR3 is TGTGCCAGTAACCGGGCCGCGGGCGACCAAGTGACCCAGTACTTC. This translates into CASNRAAGDQVTQYF.

The V gene is TRBV7-9, the J gene TRBJ2-1, with 10 bases lining up with TRBD2. The germline CDR1 and CDR2 sequences are SEHNR and FQNEAQ (reference sequence). The CDR3 runs to 14 residues. The ends lost 5 bases at V and 8 bases at J; junction bases unmatched: 6. CDR3 loop: CASSASGSWDEQFF. As DNA, the CDR3 is TGTGCCAGCAGCGCTAGCGGGAGCTGGGATGAGCAGTTCTTC.

In DNA form, the CDR3 reads TGTGCCATCAGTGACCCTGGACTAGCCGAGCAGTACTTC. It codes for CAISDPGLAEQYF. The rearrangement joins TRBV10-3 to TRBJ2-7; TRBD2 agrees at 8 bases. Trimming at V came to 3 bases and at J to 6 bases, leaving 4 bases not matched to a gene. The CDR3 is 13 residues long. Germline-derived CDR1 and CDR2 are ENHRY and SYGVKD.

The chain links TRBV2 to TRBJ1-5; D unclear. This CDR3 comprises 16 residues. Trimming left V 6 bases short and J 0 bases short, with 15 bases between. CDR1 is SNHLY, CDR2 FYNNEI, per germline. The CDR3 is CASSPGQIYSNQPQHF. The CDR3 nucleotides read TGTGCCAGCAGCCCGGGTCAGATCTATAGCAATCAGCCCCAGCATTTT.

This clone was seen only once. DNA of the CDR3: TGTGCCAGCAGTGAGACCGCGTATGGCTACACCTTC. Protein: CASSETAYGYTF. The gene calls are TRBV7-9 and TRBJ1-2; no definite D call. CDR3 length equals 12 residues. The germline gives CDR1 SEHNR, CDR2 FQNEAQ (reference sequence). Trimming removed 6 bases at V and 5 bases at J, with 10 bases between.

The chain joins TRBV28 to TRBJ2-7, with TRBD2 matching over 7 bases. Germline-derived CDR1 and CDR2 are MDHEN and SYDVKM. The CDR3 runs 17 residues. With V trimmed by 5 bases and J by 1 base, 14 bases remained unmatched. This CDR3 reads CASSPSPPAGPSYEQYF. CDR3 nucleotide sequence: TGTGCCAGCAGTCCCTCCCCCCCAGCGGGACCTTCCTACGAGCAGTACTTC.

The rearrangement joins TRBV6-1 to TRBJ2-1, with no clear D. Looked up from germline, CDR1 is MNHNS and CDR2 is SASEGT. The CDR3 length is 15 residues. Trimming pared 2 bases from V and 3 bases from J, leaving 11 bases between. In DNA form, the CDR3 reads TGTGCCAGCAGTGAAAGTGTCAGGAACTACAATGAGCAGTTCTTC. This encodes CASSESVRNYNEQFF.

Comments on this clone: Other DNA sequences in this sample translate to the same CDR3. The V call is TRBV27, the J call TRBJ1-1, with 10 bases lining up with TRBD1. Germline V CDR1 and CDR2: MNHEY, SMNVEV (reference sequence). The length of the CDR3 is 14 residues. After removal of 3 bases from V and 4 bases from J, the junction contained 2 bases not matched to a gene. The CDR3 loop is CASSFGTGVTEAFF. In DNA form, the CDR3 reads TGTGCCAGCAGTTTCGGGACAGGGGTCACTGAAGCTTTCTTT.

The genes are TRBV6-1 and TRBJ2-2, with 8 bases fitting TRBD1. V lost 6 bases to trimming and J lost 6 bases; unmatched junction nucleotides: 3. The CDR3 spans 13 residues. Germline-derived CDR1 and CDR2 are MNHNS and SASEGT. CDR3 amino acids: CASRDRGPGELFF. The DNA for the CDR3 is TGTGCCAGCAGAGACAGGGGACCCGGGGAGCTGTTTTTT.

This chain joins TRBV18 and TRBJ1-5; 8 bases line up with TRBD1. This CDR3 region has 14 residues. Germline CDR1 and CDR2: KGHSH and LQKENI. Losses at the gene ends were 6 bases for V and 0 bases for J; bases not matched to a gene: 1. The DNA of the CDR3 is TGTGCCAGCTCGGGACAGGATAGCAATCAGCCCCAGCATTTT. It translates to CASSGQDSNQPQHF.

This chain joins TRBV11-3 and TRBJ2-1; 9 nucleotides align to TRBD1. The CDR3 has 15 amino acids. The V and J ends lost 5 bases and 8 bases, in that order; junction bases with no gene match: 10. CDR1 and CDR2 from the germline V gene are SGHNT and YENEEA. The CDR3 reads CASSRRDRARDEQFF. The CDR3 DNA reads TGTGCCAGCAGCCGCCGGGACAGGGCTCGGGATGAGCAGTTCTTC.

The chain uses TRBV9 and TRBJ2-7; 13 bases fit TRBD2. J was trimmed by 0 bases and V by 4 bases; bases with no gene match: 13. Germline CDR1 is SGDLS and CDR2 is YYNGEE. This CDR3 spans 19 amino acids. DNA of the CDR3: TGTGCCAGCAGCCCGGGAGGACTAGCGGGAGTTTGGAGCTCCTACGAGCAGTACTTC. It is translated as CASSPGGLAGVWSSYEQYF.

The genes are TRBV18 and TRBJ2-1; D is uncertain. The germline gives CDR1 KGHSH, CDR2 LQKENI. The CDR3 runs 17 residues. With 0 bases removed from V and 0 bases from J, the gap between germline ends came to 12 bases. For the CDR3, the DNA is TGTGCCAGCTCACCACCGGAAAGCGTCGGCTCCTACAATGAGCAGTTCTTC. Its translation is CASSPPESVGSYNEQFF.

The chain is built from TRBV5-5 and TRBJ2-7; 8 positions match TRBD1. With 0 bases clipped from V and 3 bases from J, the junction kept 8 bases outside the gene matches. Germline CDR1 is SGHKS and CDR2 is YYEKEE (reference sequence). CDR3 length: 16 amino acids. CDR3 loop: CASSLAGQGFIYEQYF. CDR3 in DNA: TGTGCCAGCAGCTTGGCAGGACAGGGCTTCATCTACGAGCAGTACTTC.